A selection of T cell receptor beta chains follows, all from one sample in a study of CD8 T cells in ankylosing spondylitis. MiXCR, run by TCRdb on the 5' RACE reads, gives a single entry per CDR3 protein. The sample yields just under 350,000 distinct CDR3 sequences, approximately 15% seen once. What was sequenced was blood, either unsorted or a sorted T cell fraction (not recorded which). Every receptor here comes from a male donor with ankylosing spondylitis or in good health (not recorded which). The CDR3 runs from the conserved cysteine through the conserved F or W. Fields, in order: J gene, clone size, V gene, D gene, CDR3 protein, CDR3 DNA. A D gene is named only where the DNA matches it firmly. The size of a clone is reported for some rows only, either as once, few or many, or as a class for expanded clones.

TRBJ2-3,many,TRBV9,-,CASSPLSTDTQYF,TGTGCCAGCAGCCCACTCAGCACAGATACGCAGTATTTT
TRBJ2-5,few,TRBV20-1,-,CSALEINMETQYF,TGCAGTGCCCTAGAGATTAATATGGAGACCCAGTACTTC
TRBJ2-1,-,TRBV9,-,CASSVLRGHNEQFF,TGTGCCAGCAGCGTCCTCAGGGGCCACAATGAGCAGTTCTTC
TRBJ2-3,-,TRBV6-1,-,CASSISSRITGTDTQYF,TGTGCCAGCAGTATCTCTTCTAGGATCACGGGCACAGATACGCAGTATTTT
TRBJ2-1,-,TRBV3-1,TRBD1,CASSPQGAVYNEQFF,TGTGCCAGCAGCCCGCAGGGGGCGGTTTACAATGAGCAGTTCTTC
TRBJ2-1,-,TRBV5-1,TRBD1,CASSLGQGGKTTEQFF,TGCGCCAGCAGCTTGGGACAGGGGGGTAAGACCACCGAGCAGTTCTTC
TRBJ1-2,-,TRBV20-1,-,CSARTVQESYTF,TGCAGTGCTAGGACGGTTCAGGAAAGCTACACCTTC
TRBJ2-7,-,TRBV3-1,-,CASSHGKRNEQYF,TGTGCCAGCAGCCACGGAAAGAGAAACGAGCAGTACTTC
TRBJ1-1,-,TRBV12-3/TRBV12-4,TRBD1,CASSSGGFMNTEAFF,TGTGCCAGCAGTTCAGGGGGCTTCATGAACACTGAAGCTTTCTTT
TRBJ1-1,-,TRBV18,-,CASSPQPPGLSITFF,TGTGCCAGCTCACCACAGCCCCCTGGGTTATCCATAACTTTCTTT
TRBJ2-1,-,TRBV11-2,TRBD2,CASSLVWLAGVKYNEQFF,TGTGCCAGCAGCTTAGTGTGGCTAGCGGGAGTAAAGTACAATGAGCAGTTCTTC
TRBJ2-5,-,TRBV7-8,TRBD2,CASSFSGRAEETQYF,TGTGCCAGCAGCTTTAGCGGGAGGGCCGAGGAGACCCAGTACTTC
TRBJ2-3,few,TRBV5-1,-,CASSRGATDTQYF,TGCGCCAGCTCCCGGGGGGCCACAGATACGCAGTATTTT
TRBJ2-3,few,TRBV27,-,CASAAGAVPTDTQYF,TGTGCCAGCGCCGCCGGGGCAGTACCCACAGATACGCAGTATTTT
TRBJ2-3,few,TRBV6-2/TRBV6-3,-,CASRGTVADTQYF,TGTGCCAGCAGGGGGACCGTGGCGGATACGCAGTATTTC
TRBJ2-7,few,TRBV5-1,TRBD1,CASSNTGGGYEQYF,TGCGCCAGCAGCAACACAGGGGGAGGTTACGAGCAGTACTTC
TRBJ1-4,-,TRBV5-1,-,CASSKARQTGEKLFF,TGCGCCAGCAGTAAAGCAAGACAAACTGGTGAAAAACTGTTTTTT
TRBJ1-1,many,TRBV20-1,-,CSAPQGANTEAFF,TGCAGTGCTCCCCAAGGAGCGAACACTGAAGCTTTCTTT
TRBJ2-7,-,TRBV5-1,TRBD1,CASSLPGQLYEQYF,TGCGCCAGCAGCTTACCGGGACAGCTCTACGAGCAGTACTTC
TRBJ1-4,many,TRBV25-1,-,CASSLSAGATNEKLFF,TGTGCCAGCAGCCTCTCGGCGGGCGCAACTAATGAAAAACTGTTTTTT
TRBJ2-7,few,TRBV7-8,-,CASSLQTDLQQYF,TGTGCCAGCAGCTTACAGACAGACCTGCAGCAGTACTTC
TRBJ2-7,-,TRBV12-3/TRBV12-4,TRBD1,CASTSPGQTPLGTYEQYF,TGTGCCAGCACCTCTCCGGGACAGACACCACTCGGAACCTACGAGCAGTACTTC
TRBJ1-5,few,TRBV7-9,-,CASSFYNQPQHF,TGTGCCAGCAGCTTCTACAATCAGCCCCAGCATTTT
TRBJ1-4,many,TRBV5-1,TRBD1,CASSLMGQGDEKLFF,TGCGCCAGCAGCTTGATGGGACAGGGGGATGAAAAACTGTTTTTT
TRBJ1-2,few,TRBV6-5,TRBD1,CASSPGQGRYTF,TGTGCCAGCAGTCCAGGACAGGGGCGCTACACCTTC
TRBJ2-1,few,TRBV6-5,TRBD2,CASSYEGGGTYNEQFF,TGTGCCAGCAGTTACGAGGGCGGGGGGACTTACAATGAGCAGTTCTTC
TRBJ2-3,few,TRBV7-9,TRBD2,CASSLRAGPDTQYF,TGTGCCAGCAGCCTACGAGCGGGGCCAGATACGCAGTATTTT
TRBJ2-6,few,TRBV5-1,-,CASSLGAGANVLTF,TGTGCCAGCAGCCTGGGTGCTGGGGCCAACGTCCTGACTTTC
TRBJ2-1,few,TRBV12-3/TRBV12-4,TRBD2,CAGQRGFSNEQFF,TGTGCCGGGCAGCGGGGGTTTTCTAATGAGCAGTTCTTC
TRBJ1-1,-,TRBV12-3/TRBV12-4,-,CASSARVVNTEAFF,TGTGCCAGCAGTGCCAGGGTTGTGAACACTGAAGCTTTCTTT
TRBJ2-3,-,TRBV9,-,CASSPRGVALTDTQYF,TGTGCCAGCAGCCCTCGTGGAGTAGCACTGACAGATACGCAGTATTTT